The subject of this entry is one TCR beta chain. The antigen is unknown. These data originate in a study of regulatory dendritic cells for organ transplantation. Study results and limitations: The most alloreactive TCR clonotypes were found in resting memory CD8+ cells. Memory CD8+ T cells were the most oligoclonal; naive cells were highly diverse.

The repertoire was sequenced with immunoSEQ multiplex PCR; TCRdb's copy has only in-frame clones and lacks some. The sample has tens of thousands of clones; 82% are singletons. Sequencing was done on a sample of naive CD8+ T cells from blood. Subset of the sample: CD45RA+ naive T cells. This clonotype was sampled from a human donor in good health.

CDR3 sequence: CASSVGTSKQNEQFF. The CDR3 DNA reads TGTGCCAGCAGCGTAGGGACTAGCAAACAGAATGAGCAGTTCTTC. This chain links TRBV9 with TRBJ2-1, with 8 bases fitting TRBD2. V was clipped by 0 bases and J by 7 bases; unmatched bases: 6. Germline assignment: CDR1 SGDLS and CDR2 YYNGEE. The CDR3 length is 15 residues.